These 9 T cell receptor beta chains were sequenced from one sample in a study of blood T cell repertoires in COVID-19. Method: immunoSEQ multiplex PCR; TCRdb's copy keeps in-frame clones and lacks some. Of about 180,000 clones in the sample, approximately 85% were seen once. Sequencing was carried out using peripheral blood. Every receptor here comes from a human donor with active or convalescent COVID-19. The donor label of this sample is uncertain.

The genes are TRBV19 and TRBJ1-6; D is unclear. CDR1 LNHDA and CDR2 SQIVND come from the germline V gene (reference sequence). This CDR3 contains 15 residues. V dropped 1 base and J dropped 3 bases, with 7 bases sitting between them. As DNA, the CDR3 is TGTGCCAGTAGTATAGGTTCCTTCTATAATTCACCCCTCCACTTT. This gives the protein CASSIGSFYNSPLHF.

The chain joins TRBV29-1 to TRBJ2-7, with D possibly TRBD1 on 5 matching bases. Trimming removed 4 bases from V and 2 bases from J, with 9 bases in between. The V gene's germline CDR1 is SQVTM and CDR2 ANQGSEA. There are 12 residues in the CDR3. The CDR3 loop reads CSVVDRAYEQYF. The CDR3 DNA reads as TGCAGCGTTGTCGACAGAGCCTACGAGCAGTACTTC.

The CDR3 nucleotides are TGTGCCAGCAGCATTCGACTAGCGGGAGCCTACAATGAGCAGTTCTTC. This encodes CASSIRLAGAYNEQFF. V usage is TRBV9 and J usage is TRBJ2-1; 12 bases match TRBD2. In germline, CDR1 is SGDLS, CDR2 YYNGEE. V lost 4 bases to trimming and J lost 2 bases; unmatched junction nucleotides: 4. The CDR3 has 16 amino acids.

The chain combines TRBV28 with TRBJ1-4; D is unresolved. Per germline, CDR1 MDHEN and CDR2 SYDVKM. This CDR3 region has 12 residues. V lost 5 bases and J lost 8, with 9 bases in between. Here the CDR3 reads CASSVQEEKLFF. CDR3 in DNA: TGTGCCAGCAGTGTTCAAGAGGAAAAACTGTTTTTT.

V gene TRBV15 combines with J gene TRBJ1-4; TRBD1 might be the D (5 bases). The ends were cut back, 0 bases at V and 4 bases at J, with 12 bases in the middle. The CDR3 sequence is 16 residues long. CDR1 and CDR2 (germline): LNHNV, YYDKDF (reference sequence). The CDR3, as DNA: TGTGCCACCAGCAGAGATCAGGGAACGTTTAATGAAAAACTGTTTTTT. Residues: CATSRDQGTFNEKLFF.

This sequence joins TRBV5-4 and TRBJ2-1, with 7 positions matching TRBD2. The CDR3 loop spans 20 amino acids. The germline V gene has CDR1 SGHNT and CDR2 YYREEE (reference sequence). Trimming took 4 bases from V and 0 from J; bases not matched to a gene: 19. The CDR3 nucleotides are TGTGCCAGCAGCCCCAAGACTGGAAGCGGGGCGGGGAGCTCCTACAATGAGCAGTTCTTC. It is translated as CASSPKTGSGAGSSYNEQFF.

This chain uses TRBV18 with TRBJ2-7, with D unclear. The germline V gene has CDR1 KGHSH and CDR2 LQKENI. The CDR3 extends over 14 amino acids. V was cut by 3 bases and J by 2 bases, with 11 bases left in between. As DNA, the CDR3 is TGTGCCAGCTCACCCCGAGGTCAAACCTACGAGCAGTACTTC. Its translation is CASSPRGQTYEQYF.

This chain connects TRBV7-3 to TRBJ2-1, with 8 bases matching TRBD2. The trim removed 3 bases at V and 8 bases at J, leaving 9 bases unmatched. CDR1 and CDR2 (germline): SGHTA, FQGTGA. The CDR3 totals 15 residues. The chain's CDR3 is CASSLTSGGFYEQFF. DNA for the CDR3: TGTGCCAGCAGCTTGACCAGCGGGGGCTTTTATGAGCAGTTCTTC. The whole variable domain, filled in from reference TRBV7-3 and TRBJ2-1, reads GAGVSQTPSNKVTEKGKYVELRCDPISGHTALYWYRQSLGQGPEFLIYFQGTGAADDSGLPNDRFFAVRPEGSVSTLKIQRTERGDSAVYLCASSLTSGGFYEQFFGPGTRLTVL.

The count of this clone is one. Relative to the germline gene, one junction end is altered; a read error may explain this. This CDR3 is CASSSGRRGVRVIF. CDR3 in DNA: TGTGCCAGCAGCTCCGGAAGGCGGGGAGTTCGTGTTATCTTC. The V and J genes are TRBV7-2 and TRBJ2-1, with D possibly matching TRBD2 (6 bases). The CDR3 runs to 14 residues. The V gene's germline CDR1 is SGHTA and CDR2 FQGNSA.